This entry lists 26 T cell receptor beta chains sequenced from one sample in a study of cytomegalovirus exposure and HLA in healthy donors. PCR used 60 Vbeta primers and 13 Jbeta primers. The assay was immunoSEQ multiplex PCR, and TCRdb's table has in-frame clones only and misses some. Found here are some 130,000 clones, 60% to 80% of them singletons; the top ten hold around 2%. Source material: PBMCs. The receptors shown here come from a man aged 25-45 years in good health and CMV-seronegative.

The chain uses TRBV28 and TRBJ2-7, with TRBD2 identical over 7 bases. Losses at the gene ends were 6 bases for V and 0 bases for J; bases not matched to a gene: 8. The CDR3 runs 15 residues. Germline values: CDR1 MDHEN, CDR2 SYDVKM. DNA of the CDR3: TGTGCCAGCAGCGCGGCACTAGCGCGCTCCTACGAGCAGTACTTC. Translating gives CASSAALARSYEQYF.

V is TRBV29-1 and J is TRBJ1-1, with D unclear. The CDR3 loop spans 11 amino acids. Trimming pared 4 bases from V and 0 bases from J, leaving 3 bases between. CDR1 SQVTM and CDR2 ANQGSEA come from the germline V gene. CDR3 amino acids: CSVAVNTEAFF. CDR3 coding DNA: TGCAGCGTTGCTGTGAACACTGAAGCTTTCTTT.

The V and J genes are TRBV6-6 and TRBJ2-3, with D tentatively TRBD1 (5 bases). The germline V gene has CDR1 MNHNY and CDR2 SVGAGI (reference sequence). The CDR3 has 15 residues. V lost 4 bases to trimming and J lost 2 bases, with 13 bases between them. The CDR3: CASSSQGNPTDTQYF. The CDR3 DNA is TGTGCCAGCAGTTCCCAGGGTAACCCCACAGATACGCAGTATTTT.

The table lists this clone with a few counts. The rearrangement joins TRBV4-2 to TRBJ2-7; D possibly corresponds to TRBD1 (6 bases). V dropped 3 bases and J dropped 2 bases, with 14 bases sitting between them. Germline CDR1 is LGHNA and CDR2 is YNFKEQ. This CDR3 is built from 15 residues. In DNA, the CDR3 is TGTGCCAGCAGCCAGAGCGGACAGCCGACCTACGAGCAGTACTTC. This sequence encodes CASSQSGQPTYEQYF.

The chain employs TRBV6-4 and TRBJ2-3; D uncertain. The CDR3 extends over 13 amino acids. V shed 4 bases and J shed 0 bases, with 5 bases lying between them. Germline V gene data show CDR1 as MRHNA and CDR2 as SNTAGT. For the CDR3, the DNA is TGTGCCAGCAGTGCCGGGAGCACAGATACGCAGTATTTT. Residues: CASSAGSTDTQYF.

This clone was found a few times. CDR3 sequence: CASSLGLAQANEQFF. The DNA for the CDR3 is TGTGCCAGCAGCTTAGGGCTAGCGCAGGCCAATGAGCAGTTCTTC. The chain is built from TRBV9 and TRBJ2-1; possible D gene TRBD2, 6 bases. Trimming removed 4 bases at V and 6 bases at J, with 17 bases between. The CDR3 is made up of 15 amino acids. Per the germline V gene, CDR1 is SGDLS and CDR2 is YYNGEE.

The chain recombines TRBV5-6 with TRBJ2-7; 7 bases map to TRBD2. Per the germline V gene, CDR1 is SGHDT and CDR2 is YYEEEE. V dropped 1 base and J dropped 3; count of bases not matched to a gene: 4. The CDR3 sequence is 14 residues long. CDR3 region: CASSLSSSGYEQYF. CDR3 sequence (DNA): TGTGCCAGCAGCTTGTCGTCTAGCGGCTACGAGCAGTACTTC.

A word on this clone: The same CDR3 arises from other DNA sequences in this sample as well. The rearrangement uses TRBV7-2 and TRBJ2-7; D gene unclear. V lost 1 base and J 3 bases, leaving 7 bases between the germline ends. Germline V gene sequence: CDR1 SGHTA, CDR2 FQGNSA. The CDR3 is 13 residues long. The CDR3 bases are TGTGCCAGCAGCTTAGGGCAGTTCTACGAGCAGTACTTC. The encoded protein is CASSLGQFYEQYF.

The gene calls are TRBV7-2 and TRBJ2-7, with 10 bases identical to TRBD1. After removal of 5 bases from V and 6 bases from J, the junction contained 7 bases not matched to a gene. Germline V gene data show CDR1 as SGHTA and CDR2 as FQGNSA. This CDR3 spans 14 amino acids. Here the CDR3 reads CASSVDRGSREQYF. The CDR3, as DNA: TGTGCCAGCAGCGTGGACAGGGGGTCCCGCGAGCAGTACTTC.

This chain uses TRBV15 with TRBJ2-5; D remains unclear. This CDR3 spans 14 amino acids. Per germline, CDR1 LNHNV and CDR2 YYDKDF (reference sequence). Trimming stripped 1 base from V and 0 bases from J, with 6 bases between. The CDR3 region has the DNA TGTGCCACCAGCAGAGGAACATACCAAGAGACCCAGTACTTC. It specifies CATSRGTYQETQYF.

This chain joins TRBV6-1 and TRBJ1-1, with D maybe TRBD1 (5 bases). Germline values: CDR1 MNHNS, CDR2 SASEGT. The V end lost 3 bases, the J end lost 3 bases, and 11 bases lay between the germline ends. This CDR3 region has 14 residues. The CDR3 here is CASSEWGGDTEAFF. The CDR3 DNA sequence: TGTGCCAGCAGTGAGTGGGGGGGGGACACTGAAGCTTTCTTT.

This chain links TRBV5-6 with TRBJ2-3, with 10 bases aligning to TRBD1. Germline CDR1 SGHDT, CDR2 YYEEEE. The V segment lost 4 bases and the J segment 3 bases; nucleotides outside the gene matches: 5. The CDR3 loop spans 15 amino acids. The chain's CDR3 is CASSQEGQGTDTQYF. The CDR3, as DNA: TGTGCCAGCAGCCAGGAGGGACAGGGGACAGATACGCAGTATTTT. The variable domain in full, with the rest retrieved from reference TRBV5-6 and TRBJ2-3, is DAGVTQSPTHLIKTRGQQVTLRCSPKSGHDTVSWYQQALGQGPQFIFQYYEEEERQRGNFPDRFSGHQFPNYSSELNVNALLLGDSALYLCASSQEGQGTDTQYFGPGTRLTVL.

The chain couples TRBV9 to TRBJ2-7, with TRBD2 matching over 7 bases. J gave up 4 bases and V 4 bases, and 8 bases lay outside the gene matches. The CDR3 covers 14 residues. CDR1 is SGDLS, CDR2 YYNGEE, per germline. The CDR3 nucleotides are TGTGCCAGCAGCACGAGCGGGACTCCATACGAGCAGTACTTC. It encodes CASSTSGTPYEQYF.

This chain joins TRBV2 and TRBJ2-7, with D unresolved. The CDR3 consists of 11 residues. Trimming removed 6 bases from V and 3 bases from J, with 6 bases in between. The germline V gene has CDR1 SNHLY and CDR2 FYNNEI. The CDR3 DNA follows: TGTGCCAGCAGAGCAAGCTACGAGCAGTACTTC. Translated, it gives CASRASYEQYF.

The CDR3, as DNA: TGTGCCAGCAGCTTGGTTCACCGGAGCACAGATACGCAGTATTTT. Its protein is CASSLVHRSTDTQYF. The rearrangement joins TRBV5-4 to TRBJ2-3; no clear D gene. Deletions cut 0 bases from V and 0 bases from J, with 8 bases between. CDR1 is SGHNT, CDR2 YYREEE, per germline (reference sequence). This CDR3 is 15 amino acids long. Filled out from reference TRBV5-4 and TRBJ2-3, the complete variable domain reads ETGVTQSPTHLIKTRGQQVTLRCSSQSGHNTVSWYQQALGQGPQFIFQYYREEENGRGNFPPRFSGLQFPNYSSELNVNALELDDSALYLCASSLVHRSTDTQYFGPGTRLTVL.

CDR3 DNA sequence: TGCGCCAGCAGCTTGGAGGCAGGGGATGAAAAACTGTTTTTT. Its protein is CASSLEAGDEKLFF. The J gene is TRBJ1-4, the V gene TRBV5-1, with a weak D call TRBD1 (6 bases). Germline CDR1 is SGHRS and CDR2 is YFSETQ. This CDR3 is 14 amino acids long. Trimming removed 0 bases at V and 6 bases at J, with 9 bases between. Drawing the rest from reference TRBV5-1 and TRBJ1-4, the complete variable domain is KAGVTQTPRYLIKTRGQQVTLSCSPISGHRSVSWYQQTPGQGLQFLFEYFSETQRNKGNFPGRFSGRQFSNSRSEMNVSTLELGDSALYLCASSLEAGDEKLFFGSGTQLSVL.

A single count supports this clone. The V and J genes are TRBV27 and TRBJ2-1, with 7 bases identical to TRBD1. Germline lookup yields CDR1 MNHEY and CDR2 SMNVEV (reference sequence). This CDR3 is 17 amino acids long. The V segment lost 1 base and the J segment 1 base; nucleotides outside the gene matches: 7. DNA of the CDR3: TGTGCCAGCAGTTTATACACGGGACAGCAATCCTACAATGAGCAGTTCTTC. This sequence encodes CASSLYTGQQSYNEQFF.

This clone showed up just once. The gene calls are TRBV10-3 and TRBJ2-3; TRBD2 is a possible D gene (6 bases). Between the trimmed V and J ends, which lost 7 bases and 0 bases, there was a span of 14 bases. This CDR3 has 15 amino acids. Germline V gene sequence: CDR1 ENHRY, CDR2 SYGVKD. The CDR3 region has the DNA TGTGCCATCAAAGGGCGGGGCTCTAGCACAGATACGCAGTATTTT. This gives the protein CAIKGRGSSTDTQYF.

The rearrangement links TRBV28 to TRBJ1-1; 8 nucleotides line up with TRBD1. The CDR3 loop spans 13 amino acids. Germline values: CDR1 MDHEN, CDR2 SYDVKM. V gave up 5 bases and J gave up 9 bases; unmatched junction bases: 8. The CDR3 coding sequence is TGTGCCAGCAGTCTATCCGACAGGGGCCAAGCTTTCTTT. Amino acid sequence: CASSLSDRGQAFF.

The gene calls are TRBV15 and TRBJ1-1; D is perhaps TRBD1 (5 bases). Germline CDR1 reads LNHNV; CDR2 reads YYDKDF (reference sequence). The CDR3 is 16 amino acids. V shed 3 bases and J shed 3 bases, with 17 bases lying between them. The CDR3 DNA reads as TGTGCCACCAGCAGCCCCGGTCAGGGCAGGCACACTGAAGCTTTCTTT. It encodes CATSSPGQGRHTEAFF.

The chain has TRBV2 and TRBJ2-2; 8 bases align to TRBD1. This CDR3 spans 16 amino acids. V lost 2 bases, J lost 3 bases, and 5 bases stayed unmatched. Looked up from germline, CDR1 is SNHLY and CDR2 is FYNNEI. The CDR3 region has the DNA TGTGCCAGCAGTGAAATCGGGACAGGAGACACCGGGGAGCTGTTTTTT. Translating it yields CASSEIGTGDTGELFF.

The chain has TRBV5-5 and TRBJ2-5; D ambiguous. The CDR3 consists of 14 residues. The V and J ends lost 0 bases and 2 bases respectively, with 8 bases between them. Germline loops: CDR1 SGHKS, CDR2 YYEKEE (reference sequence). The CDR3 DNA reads TGTGCCAGCAGCTTGGCCCATTTTCAAGAGACCCAGTACTTC. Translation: CASSLAHFQETQYF.

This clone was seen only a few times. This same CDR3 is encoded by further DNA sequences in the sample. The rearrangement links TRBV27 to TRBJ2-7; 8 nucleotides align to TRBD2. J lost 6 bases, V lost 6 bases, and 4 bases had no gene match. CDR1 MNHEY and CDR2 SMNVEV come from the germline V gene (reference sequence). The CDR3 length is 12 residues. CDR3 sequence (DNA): TGTGCCAGCAGATCGGGGGGGGCCGAGCAGTACTTC. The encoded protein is CASRSGGAEQYF.

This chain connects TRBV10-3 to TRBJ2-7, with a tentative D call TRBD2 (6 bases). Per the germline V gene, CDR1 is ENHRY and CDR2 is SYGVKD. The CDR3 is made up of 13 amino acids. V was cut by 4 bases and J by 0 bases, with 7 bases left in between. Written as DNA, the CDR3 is TGTGCCATCAGTGGCGGGACCTCCTACGAGCAGTACTTC. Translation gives CAISGGTSYEQYF.

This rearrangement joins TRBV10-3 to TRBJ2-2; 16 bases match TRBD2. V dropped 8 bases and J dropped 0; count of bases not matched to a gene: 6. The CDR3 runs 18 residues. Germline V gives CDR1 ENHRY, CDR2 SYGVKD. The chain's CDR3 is CAIPGGTSGRANTGELFF. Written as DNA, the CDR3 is TGTGCCATCCCCGGAGGGACTAGCGGGAGGGCGAACACCGGGGAGCTGTTTTTT.

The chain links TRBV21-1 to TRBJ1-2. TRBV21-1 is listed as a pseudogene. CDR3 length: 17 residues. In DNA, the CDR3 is TGTGCCAGCAGCCCTCTATATAGGGAGGGGGTGCCCTATGGCTACACCTTC. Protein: CASSPLYREGVPYGYTF.